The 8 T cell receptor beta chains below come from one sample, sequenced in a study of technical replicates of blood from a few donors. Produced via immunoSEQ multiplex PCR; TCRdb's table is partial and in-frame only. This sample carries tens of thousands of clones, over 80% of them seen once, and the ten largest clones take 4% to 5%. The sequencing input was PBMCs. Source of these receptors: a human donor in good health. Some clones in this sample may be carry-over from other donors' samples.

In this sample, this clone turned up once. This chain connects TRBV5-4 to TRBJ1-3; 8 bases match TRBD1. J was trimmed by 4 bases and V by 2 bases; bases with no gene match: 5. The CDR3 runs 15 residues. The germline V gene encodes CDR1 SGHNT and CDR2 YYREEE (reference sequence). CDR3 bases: TGTGCCAGCAGCTTAGACAGGGGTACGGGAAACACCATATATTTT. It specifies CASSLDRGTGNTIYF.

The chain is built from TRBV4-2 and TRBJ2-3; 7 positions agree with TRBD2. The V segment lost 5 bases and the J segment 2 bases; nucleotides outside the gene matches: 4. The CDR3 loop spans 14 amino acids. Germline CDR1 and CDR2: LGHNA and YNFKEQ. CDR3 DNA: TGTGCCAGCAGCAGGGAGGGGAACACAGATACGCAGTATTTT. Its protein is CASSREGNTDTQYF.

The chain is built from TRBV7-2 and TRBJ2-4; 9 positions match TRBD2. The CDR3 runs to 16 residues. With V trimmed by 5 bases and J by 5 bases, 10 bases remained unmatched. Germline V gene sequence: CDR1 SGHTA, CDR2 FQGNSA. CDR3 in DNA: TGTGCCAGCAGCCGAGGACCTAGCGGGACAGAAAACATTCAGTACTTC. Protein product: CASSRGPSGTENIQYF. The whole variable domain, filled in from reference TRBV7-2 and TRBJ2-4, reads GAGVSQSPSNKVTEKGKDVELRCDPISGHTALYWYRQSLGQGLEFLIYFQGNSAPDKSGLPSDRFSAERTGGSVSTLTIQRTQQEDSAVYLCASSRGPSGTENIQYFGAGTRLSVL.

Here the CDR3 DNA reads TGTGCCAGCAGTTATTCGACAGGCTATGGCTACACCTTC. This encodes CASSYSTGYGYTF. The chain couples TRBV6-5 to TRBJ1-2, with D maybe TRBD1 (6 bases). The CDR3 loop spans 13 amino acids. Trimming took off 3 bases at V and 4 bases at J, with 9 bases between the two ends. The germline CDR1 and CDR2 sequences are MNHEY and SVGAGI.

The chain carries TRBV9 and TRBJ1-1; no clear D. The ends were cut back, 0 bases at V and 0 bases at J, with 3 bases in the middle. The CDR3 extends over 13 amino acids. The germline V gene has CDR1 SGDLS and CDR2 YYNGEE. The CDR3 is CASSVGMNTEAFF. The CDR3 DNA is TGTGCCAGCAGCGTAGGTATGAACACTGAAGCTTTCTTT.

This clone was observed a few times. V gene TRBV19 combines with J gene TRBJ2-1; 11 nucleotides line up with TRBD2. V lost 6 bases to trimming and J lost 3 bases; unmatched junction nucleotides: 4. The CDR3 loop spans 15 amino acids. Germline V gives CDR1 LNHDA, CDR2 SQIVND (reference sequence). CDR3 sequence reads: CASSHLAGGYNEQFF. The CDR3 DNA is TGTGCCAGTAGCCACCTAGCGGGAGGCTACAATGAGCAGTTCTTC. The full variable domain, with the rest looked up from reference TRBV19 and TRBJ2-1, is DGGITQSPKYLFRKEGQNVTLSCEQNLNHDAMYWYRQDPGQGLRLIYYSQIVNDFQKGDIAEGYSVSREKKESFPLTVTSAQKNPTAFYLCASSHLAGGYNEQFFGPGTRLTVL.

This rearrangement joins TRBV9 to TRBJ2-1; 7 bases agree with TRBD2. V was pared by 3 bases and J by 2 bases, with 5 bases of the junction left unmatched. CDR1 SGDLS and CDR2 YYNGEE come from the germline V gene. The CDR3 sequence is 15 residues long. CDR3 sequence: CASSGAGTPYNEQFF. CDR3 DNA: TGTGCCAGCAGCGGAGCGGGAACACCCTACAATGAGCAGTTCTTC.

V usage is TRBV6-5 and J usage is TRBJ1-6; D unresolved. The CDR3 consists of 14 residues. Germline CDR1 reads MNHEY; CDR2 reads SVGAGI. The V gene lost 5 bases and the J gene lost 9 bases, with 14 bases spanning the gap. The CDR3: CASSPEGLSSPLHF. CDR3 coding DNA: TGTGCCAGCAGTCCCGAGGGCCTGAGTTCACCCCTCCACTTT.